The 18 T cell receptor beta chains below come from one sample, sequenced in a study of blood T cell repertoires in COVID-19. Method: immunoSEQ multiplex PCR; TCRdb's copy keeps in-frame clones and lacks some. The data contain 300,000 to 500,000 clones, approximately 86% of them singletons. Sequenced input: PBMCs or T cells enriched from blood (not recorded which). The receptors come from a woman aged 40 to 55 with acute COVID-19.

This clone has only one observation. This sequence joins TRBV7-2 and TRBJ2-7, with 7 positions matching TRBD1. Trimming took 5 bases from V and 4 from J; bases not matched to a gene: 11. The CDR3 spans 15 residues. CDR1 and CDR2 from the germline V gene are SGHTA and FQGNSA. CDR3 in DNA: TGTGCCAGCAGCCCCTCCGGGACAGCGCCGTACGAGCAGTACTTC. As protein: CASSPSGTAPYEQYF.

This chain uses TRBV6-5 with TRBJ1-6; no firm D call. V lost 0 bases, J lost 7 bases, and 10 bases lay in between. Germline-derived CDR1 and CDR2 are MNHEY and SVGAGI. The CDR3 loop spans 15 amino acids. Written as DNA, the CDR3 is TGTGCCAGCAGTTACTCGCCGGGAGAGAATTCACCCCTCCACTTT. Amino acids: CASSYSPGENSPLHF.

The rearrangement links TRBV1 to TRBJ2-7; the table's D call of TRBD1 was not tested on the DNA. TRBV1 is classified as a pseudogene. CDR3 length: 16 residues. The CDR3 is CTSSQGLGQGGHEQYF. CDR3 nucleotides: TGCACCAGCAGCCAAGGCCTCGGACAGGGTGGCCACGAGCAGTACTTC.

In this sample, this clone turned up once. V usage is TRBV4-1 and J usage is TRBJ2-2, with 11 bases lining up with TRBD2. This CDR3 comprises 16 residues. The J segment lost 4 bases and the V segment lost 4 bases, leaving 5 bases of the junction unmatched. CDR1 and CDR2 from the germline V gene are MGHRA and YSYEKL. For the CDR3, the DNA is TGCGCCAGCAGCCCCGCTAGCGGGGGGACCACCGGGGAGCTGTTTTTT. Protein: CASSPASGGTTGELFF.

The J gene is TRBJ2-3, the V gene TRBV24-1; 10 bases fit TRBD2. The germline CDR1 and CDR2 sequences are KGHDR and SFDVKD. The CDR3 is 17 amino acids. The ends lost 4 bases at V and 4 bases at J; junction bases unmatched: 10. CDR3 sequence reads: CATSDLTLAGGPDTQYF. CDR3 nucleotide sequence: TGTGCCACCAGTGACCTCACCTTAGCGGGGGGTCCAGATACGCAGTATTTT.

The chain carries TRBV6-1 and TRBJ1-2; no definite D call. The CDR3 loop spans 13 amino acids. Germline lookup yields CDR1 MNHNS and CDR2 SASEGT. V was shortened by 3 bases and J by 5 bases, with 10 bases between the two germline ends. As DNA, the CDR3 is TGTGCCAGCAGTGACCGACCCGGGTATGGCTACACCTTC. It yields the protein CASSDRPGYGYTF.

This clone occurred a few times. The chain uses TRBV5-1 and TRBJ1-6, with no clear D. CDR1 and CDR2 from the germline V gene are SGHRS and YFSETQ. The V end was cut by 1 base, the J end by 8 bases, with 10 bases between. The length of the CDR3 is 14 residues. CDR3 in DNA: TGCGCCAGCAGCTTGACCAATAGTTATTCACCCCTCCACTTT. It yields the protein CASSLTNSYSPLHF.

CDR3 loop: CASSQDPRASYEQYF. In nucleotides, the CDR3 is TGTGCCAGCAGCCAAGATCCCAGGGCATCCTACGAGCAGTACTTC. The chain uses TRBV4-2 and TRBJ2-7, with a possible D match to TRBD1 (5 bases). This CDR3 comprises 15 residues. The V end was cut by 0 bases, the J end by 1 base, with 10 bases between. Germline V gene lookup returns CDR1 LGHNA and CDR2 YNFKEQ.

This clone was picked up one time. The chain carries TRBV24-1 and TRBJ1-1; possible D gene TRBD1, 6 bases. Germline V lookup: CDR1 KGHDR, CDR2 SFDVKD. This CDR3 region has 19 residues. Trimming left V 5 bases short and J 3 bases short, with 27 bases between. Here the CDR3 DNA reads TGTGCCACCAGTGCTATTAAGGGATGGGACACCCCGAGGGACACTGAAGCTTTCTTT. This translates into CATSAIKGWDTPRDTEAFF.

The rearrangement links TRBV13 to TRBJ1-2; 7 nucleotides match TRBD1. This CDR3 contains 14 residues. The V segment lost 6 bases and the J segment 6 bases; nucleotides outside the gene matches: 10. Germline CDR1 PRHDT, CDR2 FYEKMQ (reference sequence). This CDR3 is CASRIPGQLDGYTF. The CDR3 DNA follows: TGTGCCAGCAGGATACCGGGACAGCTCGATGGCTACACCTTC.

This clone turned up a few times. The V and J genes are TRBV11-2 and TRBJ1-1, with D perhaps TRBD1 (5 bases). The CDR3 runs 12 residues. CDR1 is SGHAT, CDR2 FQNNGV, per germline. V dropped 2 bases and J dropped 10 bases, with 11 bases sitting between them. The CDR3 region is CASSLQARGAFF. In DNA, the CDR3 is TGTGCCAGCAGCTTACAGGCAAGGGGAGCTTTCTTT.

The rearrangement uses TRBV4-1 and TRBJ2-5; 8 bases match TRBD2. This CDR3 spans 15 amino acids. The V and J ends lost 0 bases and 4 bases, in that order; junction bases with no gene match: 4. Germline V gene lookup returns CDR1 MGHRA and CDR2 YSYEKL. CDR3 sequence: CASSQDPGGGETQYF. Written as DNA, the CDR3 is TGCGCCAGCAGCCAAGATCCGGGGGGGGGAGAGACCCAGTACTTC.

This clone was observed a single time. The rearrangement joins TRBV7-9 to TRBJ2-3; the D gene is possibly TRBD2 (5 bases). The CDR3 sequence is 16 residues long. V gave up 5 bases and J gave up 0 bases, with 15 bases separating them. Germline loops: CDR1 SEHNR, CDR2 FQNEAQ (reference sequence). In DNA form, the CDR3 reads TGTGCCAGCAGCCTTCGGGGAGCGCCTAGCACAGATACGCAGTATTTT. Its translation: CASSLRGAPSTDTQYF.

In DNA form, the CDR3 reads TGCAGCGTTGTGGGACAGGGGGCCTATGGCTACACCTTC. This codes for CSVVGQGAYGYTF. The V and J genes are TRBV29-1 and TRBJ1-2; 12 bases align to TRBD1. This CDR3 region has 13 residues. The germline CDR1 and CDR2 sequences are SQVTM and ANQGSEA. V shed 4 bases, J shed 4 bases, and the junction held 1 base outside the gene matches.

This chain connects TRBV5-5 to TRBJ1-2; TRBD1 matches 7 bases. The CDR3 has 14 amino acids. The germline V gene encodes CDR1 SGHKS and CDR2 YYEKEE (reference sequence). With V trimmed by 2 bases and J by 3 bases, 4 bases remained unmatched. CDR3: CASSLFRGDYGYTF. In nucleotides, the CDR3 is TGTGCCAGCAGCTTATTCAGGGGGGACTATGGCTACACCTTC.

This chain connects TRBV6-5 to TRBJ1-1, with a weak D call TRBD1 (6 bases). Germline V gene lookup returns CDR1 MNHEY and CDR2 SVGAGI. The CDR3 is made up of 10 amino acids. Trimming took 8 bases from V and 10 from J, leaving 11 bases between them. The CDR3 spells CASHRETAFF. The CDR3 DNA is TGTGCCAGCCACAGGGAGACAGCTTTCTTT.

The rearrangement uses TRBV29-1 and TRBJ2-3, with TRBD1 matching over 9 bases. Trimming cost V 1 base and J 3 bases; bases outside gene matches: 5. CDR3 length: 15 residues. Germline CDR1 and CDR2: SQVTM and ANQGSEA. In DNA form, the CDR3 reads TGCAGCGTTGAAGGTTCCGGGACAGGGACAGATACGCAGTATTTT. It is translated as CSVEGSGTGTDTQYF.

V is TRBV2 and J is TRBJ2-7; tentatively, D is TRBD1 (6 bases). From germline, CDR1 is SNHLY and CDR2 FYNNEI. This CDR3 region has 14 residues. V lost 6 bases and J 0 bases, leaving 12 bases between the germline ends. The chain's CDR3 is CASSETGHSYEQYF. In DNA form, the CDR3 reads TGTGCCAGCAGCGAAACAGGGCACTCCTACGAGCAGTACTTC.